The 10 T cell receptor beta chains in this list originate from one sample, sequenced in a study of cytomegalovirus exposure and HLA in healthy donors. 60 Vbeta and 13 Jbeta primers were used in PCR. TCRdb keeps only in-frame clones here, not all; method: immunoSEQ multiplex PCR. The sample lists over 150,000 clones, around 77% occurring once. The material sequenced was PBMCs. Every receptor here comes from a man between 45 and 60 years old in good health and CMV-seropositive.

This clone was found once. The chain recombines TRBV6-6 with TRBJ1-2; TRBD1 aligns across 7 bases. Germline V lookup: CDR1 MNHNY, CDR2 SVGAGI (reference sequence). CDR3 length: 16 residues. The trim removed 6 bases at V and 3 bases at J, leaving 13 bases unmatched. CDR3 loop: CASRPTEGAGDYGYTF. As DNA, the CDR3 is TGTGCCAGCAGGCCCACAGAGGGGGCTGGGGACTATGGCTACACCTTC.

This chain connects TRBV5-4 to TRBJ2-7, with TRBD2 matching 8 bases. Unmatched junction bases numbered 5, after V lost 4 bases and J lost 2 bases. The CDR3 has 14 amino acids. Germline V lookup: CDR1 SGHNT, CDR2 YYREEE (reference sequence). DNA of the CDR3: TGTGCCAGCAGCCGCCTCGGGGGGGCCTACGAGCAGTACTTC. As protein: CASSRLGGAYEQYF.

The rearrangement uses TRBV5-1 and TRBJ2-1; D is undetermined. CDR3 length: 14 residues. Trimming cost V 0 bases and J 1 base, with 5 bases left between them. Looked up from germline, CDR1 is SGHRS and CDR2 is YFSETQ. Written as DNA, the CDR3 is TGCGCCAGCAGCTTGGATCATTCCTACAATGAGCAGTTCTTC. Translated: CASSLDHSYNEQFF.

The V and J genes are TRBV5-1 and TRBJ2-2, with D perhaps TRBD1 (5 bases). The CDR3 is 14 amino acids. Germline-derived CDR1 and CDR2 are SGHRS and YFSETQ. Between the trimmed V and J ends, which lost 0 bases and 5 bases, there was a span of 8 bases. CDR3 nucleotide sequence: TGCGCCAGCAGCTTGGAGGGGTGGACCGGGGAGCTGTTTTTT. Protein product: CASSLEGWTGELFF.

The chain has TRBV10-2 and TRBJ1-2; a possible D gene is TRBD1 (5 bases). In germline, CDR1 is WSHSY, CDR2 SAAADI. The length of the CDR3 is 15 residues. Trimming shortened V by 3 bases and J by 4 bases, and 15 bases separated the two germline ends. CDR3 amino acids: CASSDIGVTLYGYTF. CDR3 in DNA: TGCGCCAGCAGTGATATAGGGGTAACGCTCTATGGCTACACCTTC.

The rearrangement joins TRBV12-2 to TRBJ1-2. TRBV12-2 is deemed a pseudogene. This CDR3 region has 14 residues. The CDR3 loop reads CASRSGRGDYGYTF. As DNA, the CDR3 is TGTGCAAGTCGCTCGGGCCGGGGAGACTATGGCTACACCTTC.

V and J are TRBV7-3 and TRBJ2-1; D is ambiguous. Deletions cut 5 bases from V and 6 bases from J, with 14 bases between. CDR1 SGHTA and CDR2 FQGTGA come from the germline V gene. The CDR3 has 14 amino acids. The CDR3 region is CASSPEARRNEQFF. In DNA form, the CDR3 reads TGTGCCAGCAGCCCCGAGGCTCGCCGCAATGAGCAGTTCTTC.

This chain links TRBV7-2 with TRBJ1-2, with 9 nucleotides matching TRBD1. This CDR3 is built from 16 residues. CDR1 is SGHTA and CDR2 is FQGNSA in the germline V gene. After removal of 3 bases from V and 0 bases from J, the junction contained 5 bases not matched to a gene. The CDR3 DNA sequence: TGTGCCAGCAGCTTCCTCCGGGACAGGGCTAACTATGGCTACACCTTC. Translating it yields CASSFLRDRANYGYTF.

V usage is TRBV4-3 and J usage is TRBJ2-2; D is unclear. CDR3 size: 15 residues. From germline, CDR1 is LGHNA and CDR2 YSLEER. V shed 3 bases and J shed 4 bases, with 12 bases lying between them. CDR3 nucleotide sequence: TGCGCCAGCAGCCATTCTGTCCAGTCCACCGGGGAGCTGTTTTTT. Amino acids: CASSHSVQSTGELFF.

The CDR3 region is CASSQGTGATYEQYF. The CDR3 DNA reads as TGTGCCAGCAGCCAAGGCACGGGAGCTACCTACGAGCAGTACTTC. The chain recombines TRBV4-2 with TRBJ2-7, with D possibly matching TRBD2 (6 bases). Trimming took 1 base from V and 2 from J, leaving 12 bases between them. CDR1 and CDR2 from the germline V gene are LGHNA and YNFKEQ. CDR3 length equals 15 residues.